This T cell receptor beta chain was sequenced during a study of CD8+CD57+ T cells in acquired aplastic anemia (dated by TCRdb to 2016 to 2019). Regarding the research as a whole: Extracted DNA from sorted CD4+ and CD8+ cells averaged approximately 3 ug, ranging from roughly 0.17 to 27.4 ug. For healthy donor samples, the average read count was approximately 10 million for CD4+ cells and approximately 11 million for CD8+ cells. Results the study describes overall, beyond this receptor: No significant difference in CD8+ Simpson's diversity was found between patients and healthy controls (P=0.060). Around 30 CD8+ CDR3 sequences were shared between patients and controls but appeared highly expressed in patients and within their immunodominant clones.

In this study, sorted CD4+ and CD8+ T cells from the blood of healthy subjects and of severe aplastic anemia patients had their TCR repertoires deep-sequenced. Ficoll-Paque density gradient centrifugation was used to isolate peripheral blood mononuclear cells. Before DNA extraction, CD4+ and CD8+ T cells were sorted by FACS or by magnetic beads. V is reduced by 3 bases and J by 12 bases, leaving a spacing of 15 bases between them. The germline V gene (reference sequence) gives CDR1 as LNHNV and CDR2 as YYDKDF. The CDR3 numbers 12 residues from cysteine through phenylalanine. The kept DNA is CDR3 alone, 36 bases in frame from the first base. Note on this clonotype: Its target antigen remains unknown. No much larger clone exists at a distance of one base, and base qualities are not known.

Genomic DNA was used as template for profiling of TCR beta VDJ combinations and CDR3 sequences. An Illumina HiSeq 2000 was the platform used for TCR repertoire sequencing. The authors' analysis ran thus. Repertoire assessment relied on Simpson's diversity index, CDR3 size and DJ length profiles, and TRBV/TRBJ rearrangement plots. The most abundant DNA sequence in the deep sequencing data was taken as the immunodominant clone. CDR3 amino acid sequences were screened for sharing across subjects and compared with published repertoires and the VDJdb database. TCRdb itself trimmed the public reads at Q25 with fastp, ran MiXCR and retained productive beta chains. Records with the same CDR3 protein are collapsed into one entry carrying the most frequent genes and DNA. For this entry, the V and J calls and clone size follow TCRdb and not the study's own pipeline. Recorded for this sample are approximately 200,000 distinct CDR3 sequences; over 60% of them occurred a single time. Of the sample, 25% to 35% is held by the ten largest clones.

Recombination joined TRBV15 with TRBJ2-7; tentative D gene TRBD2, with 5 bases matching. The receptor's source is a human donor in good health. Specimen: sorted CD4+, CD8+, or CD8+CD57+ T cells (not recorded which) from PBMCs. CDR3 region: CATSSGGVSPYF. The nucleotide sequence reads as follows: TGTGCCACCAGCAGTGGAGGAGTGTCTCCGTACTTC. The variable domain in full, with residues beyond the CDR3 obtained from the reference TRBV15 and TRBJ2-7 genes, is DAMVIQNPRYQVTQFGKPVTLSCSQTLNHNVMYWYQQKSSQAPKLLFHYYDKDFNNEADTPDNFQSRRPNTSFCFLDIRSPGLGDTAMYLCATSSGGVSPYFGPGTRLTVT.